In its sample, the clone carrying this T cell receptor (beta chain) was seen a few times. Its specificity is unknown. V trimming: 5 bases; J trimming: 4 bases; junction bases outside the gene matches: 6. Germline CDR1 is SEHNR and CDR2 is FQNEAQ (reference sequence). The CDR3 runs to 15 residues. This record comes from a study of CD8 T cells in ankylosing spondylitis. Study observations and caveats: Earlier reports found some motif variants in synovial fluid and blood in reactive arthritis. Clones linked to disease, bearing a CD8+ phenotype, were relatively rare in peripheral blood. Reportedly, significant enrichment of disease-linked clones occurred in matched ankylosing spondylitis synovial fluid. Characteristic of ankylosing spondylitis blood, it appeared, was a TCR beta motif comprising roughly eight highly homologous variants.

Quantitative 5'-RACE with molecular barcodes generated TCR beta libraries. MiXCR was run by TCRdb on the 5' RACE reads, yielding one entry per CDR3 protein. The sample lists under 550,000 distinct CDR3 sequences; roughly a quarter were seen once. The TCR comes from a male donor with ankylosing spondylitis. The sequencing sample was made of blood, either unsorted or a sorted T cell fraction (not recorded which). The genes are TRBV7-9 and TRBJ1-4; TRBD1 aligns across 8 bases. The CDR3 coding sequence is TGTGCCAGCAGCCTCAGGGGGCTGGTTAATGAAAAACTGTTTTTT. Protein: CASSLRGLVNEKLFF.